Below, 14 T cell receptor beta chains from the same sample are listed, as sequenced in a study of T cell responses to AZD1222 COVID-19 vaccine. The data were produced by immunoSEQ multiplex PCR, yet TCRdb's version contains in-frame clones alone and is incomplete. This table has 45,000 or so clones, 83% appearing once. The sample consisted of peripheral blood, taken on day 0 of AZD1222 vaccination. These receptors were collected from an adult in good health.

Remarks on this clone: One end of the junction is discordant with germline, which a read error may explain. The chain links TRBV27 to TRBJ2-6; no clear D gene. CDR1 is MNHEY, CDR2 SMNVEV, per germline (reference sequence). The CDR3 extends over 15 amino acids. The CDR3 sequence is CASSSTPSWANVLTF. CDR3 sequence (DNA): TGTGCCAGCAGTTCCACCCCCTCTTGGGCCAACGTCCTGACTTTC.

The genes are TRBV10-1 and TRBJ2-1; D may match TRBD1 or TRBD2 (5 bases each). This CDR3 is 13 amino acids long. V was trimmed by 8 bases and J by 8 bases, leaving 16 bases between them. Germline V lookup: CDR1 WNHNN, CDR2 SYGVQD (reference sequence). The CDR3 nucleotides are TGCGCCAGCGCTGGGGTAGGGACGGATGAGCAGTTCTTC. This gives the protein CASAGVGTDEQFF.

This chain links TRBV4-2 with TRBJ2-2; 15 positions match TRBD2. Trimming cost V 4 bases and J 1 base; bases outside gene matches: 4. Germline-derived CDR1 and CDR2 are LGHNA and YNFKEQ. The CDR3 has 18 residues. In DNA, the CDR3 is TGTGCCAGCAGCCCCGGGACTAGCGGGAGGATGAACACCGGGGAGCTGTTTTTT. This sequence encodes CASSPGTSGRMNTGELFF.

V usage is TRBV5-1 and J usage is TRBJ2-3, with TRBD1 matching over 9 bases. Germline lookup yields CDR1 SGHRS and CDR2 YFSETQ. The CDR3 has 16 amino acids. V gave up 2 bases and J gave up 4 bases; unmatched junction bases: 8. The CDR3 DNA reads as TGCGCCAGCAGCTTCTCCGGGACAGGGATCGCAGATACGCAGTATTTT. Residues: CASSFSGTGIADTQYF.

The DNA for the CDR3 is TGTGCCAGCAGCCGACAGGGGGCCACCGGGGAGCTGTTTTTT. Translation: CASSRQGATGELFF. This chain uses TRBV3-1 (or the pseudogene TRBV3-2) with TRBJ2-2, with TRBD1 matching 10 bases. V lost 4 bases, J lost 4 bases, and 0 bases stayed unmatched. The CDR3 length is 14 residues. Germline CDR1 LGHDT, CDR2 YNNKEL (reference sequence).

This clone has just one count. The chain couples TRBV6-2 or TRBV6-3 to TRBJ2-7, with 11 bases identical to TRBD2. The V gene end was trimmed by 6 bases and the J gene end by 0 bases; junction bases not matched to a gene: 7. In germline, CDR1 is MNHEY, CDR2 SVGEGT. This CDR3 comprises 16 residues. CDR3 bases: TGTGCCAGCAGCTTTAAGCTAGCGGGGGGCTCCTACGAGCAGTACTTC. Its protein product is CASSFKLAGGSYEQYF.

The CDR3 is CASSQDGAGGLRINGYTF. Here the CDR3 DNA reads TGCGCCAGCAGCCAAGATGGGGCAGGGGGCTTACGAATCAATGGCTACACCTTC. The rearrangement links TRBV4-1 to TRBJ1-2, with 8 bases aligning to TRBD1. Germline values: CDR1 MGHRA, CDR2 YSYEKL. Trimming at V came to 0 bases and at J to 6 bases, leaving 15 bases not matched to a gene. The CDR3 covers 18 residues.

This chain connects TRBV27 to TRBJ2-1; 8 nucleotides agree with TRBD2. Trimming removed 8 bases from V and 7 bases from J; junction bases left unmatched: 10. CDR1 is MNHEY and CDR2 is SMNVEV in the germline V gene (reference sequence). This CDR3 contains 14 residues. DNA for the CDR3: TGTGCCAGCGGAAAGCGGGGGCTAATAAATGAGCAGTTCTTC. Translated, it gives CASGKRGLINEQFF.

The chain links TRBV9 to TRBJ1-2; 8 nucleotides align to TRBD1. There are 14 residues in the CDR3. Looked up from germline, CDR1 is SGDLS and CDR2 is YYNGEE. V was clipped by 3 bases and J by 3 bases; unmatched bases: 4. The CDR3 bases are TGTGCCAGCAGCGCCGGACAGGGTGACTATGGCTACACCTTC. It specifies CASSAGQGDYGYTF. Full variable domain (outside the CDR3, taken from reference TRBV9 and TRBJ1-2): DSGVTQTPKHLITATGQRVTLRCSPRSGDLSVYWYQQSLDQGLQFLIQYYNGEERAKGNILERFSAQQFPDLHSELNLSSLELGDSALYFCASSAGQGDYGYTFGSGTRLTVV.

The genes are TRBV29-1 and TRBJ2-7, with TRBD2 matching over 15 bases. Germline values: CDR1 SQVTM, CDR2 ANQGSEA. The CDR3 totals 19 residues. After removal of 1 base from V and 0 bases from J, the junction contained 10 bases not matched to a gene. The chain's CDR3 is CSVEGSGLAGGKGSYEQYF. DNA for the CDR3: TGCAGCGTTGAAGGGTCGGGACTAGCGGGAGGAAAGGGCTCCTACGAGCAGTACTTC.

The V call is TRBV20-1, the J call TRBJ2-1; D is unresolved. The V end was cut by 5 bases, the J end by 6 bases, with 8 bases between. The CDR3 has 11 residues. Germline lookup yields CDR1 DFQATT and CDR2 SNEGSKA (reference sequence). CDR3 DNA: TGCAGTGCTCCGGACCTCAATGAGCAGTTCTTC. Amino acid sequence: CSAPDLNEQFF.

CDR3 amino acids: CASSFGASQQGGYTF. The CDR3 nucleotides are TGTGCCAGCAGTTTCGGGGCATCTCAACAAGGTGGCTACACCTTC. The chain employs TRBV28 and TRBJ1-2; possible D gene TRBD1, 5 bases. Trimming stripped 3 bases from V and 7 bases from J, with 18 bases between. The CDR3 spans 15 residues. The germline V gene encodes CDR1 MDHEN and CDR2 SYDVKM.

V and J are TRBV6-2 or TRBV6-3 and TRBJ1-3, with TRBD1 matching 11 bases. CDR1 and CDR2 (germline): MNHEY, SVGEGT. Germline trimming cut 5 bases from V and 2 bases from J; bases unmatched to any gene: 8. The CDR3 covers 17 residues. The CDR3 DNA is TGTGCCAGCAGTCCAAGAAGGACAGGGGGCACTGGAAACACCATATATTTT. Encoded protein: CASSPRRTGGTGNTIYF.

This clone has a handful of counts. This sequence joins TRBV7-2 and TRBJ2-7; D possibly corresponds to TRBD2 (7 bases). Germline CDR1 is SGHTA and CDR2 is FQGNSA. The CDR3 length is 13 residues. Trimming removed 7 bases at V and 6 bases at J, with 16 bases between. CDR3 DNA sequence: TGTGCCAGCACCCTCTCGGGGGGCCGCGAGCAGTACTTC. It specifies CASTLSGGREQYF. Full variable domain (outside the CDR3, taken from reference TRBV7-2 and TRBJ2-7): GAGVSQSPSNKVTEKGKDVELRCDPISGHTALYWYRQSLGQGLEFLIYFQGNSAPDKSGLPSDRFSAERTGGSVSTLTIQRTQQEDSAVYLCASTLSGGREQYFGPGTRLTVT.